This T cell receptor (beta chain) was identified during a study of radiation and T cells in renal cell carcinoma. Points from the study as a whole: In blood, top tumor clones expanded by 2 weeks, shrinking by 4. Pretreatment tumor biopsies were lacking, so baseline clonotypes are unknown.

With regard to this clone: Its antigen is unknown.

Repertoires were generated with immunoSEQ multiplex PCR, while TCRdb's copy carries only in-frame clones and drops some. The sample yields roughly 100,000 clones, roughly 84% seen once. Time point in this sample: blood 4 weeks post-SBRT, at nephrectomy. The treatment is: 15 Gy SBRT to primary tumor, nephrectomy 4 weeks later. Radiation-treated patients gave blood at baseline, week 2 and week 4. The patient's renal cell carcinoma had clear cell pathology. This CDR3 spans 14 amino acids. V dropped 1 base and J dropped 10 bases, with 15 bases sitting between them. The germline V gene encodes CDR1 SGHVS and CDR2 FQNEAQ.

This sequence joins TRBV7-8 and TRBJ2-3; maybe TRBD2 (6 bases). The clonotype originates from a man in his sixties with renal cell carcinoma. The sample here was blood, taken from a patient whose treatment included radiotherapy and nephrectomy. The CDR3 DNA reads as TGTGCCAGCAGCTTAGAAGGCGGGATGAGGGCGCAGTATTTT. Residues: CASSLEGGMRAQYF.